The 12 T cell receptor beta chains listed next were all sequenced from one sample in a study of blood T cell repertoires in COVID-19 (TCRdb year 2020). Library preparation used the immunoSEQ multiplex PCR assay. Imported from immuneACCESS, the table was reduced by TCRdb to in-frame sequences with V and J called. These copies leave out some clones; in studies compared against another copy, an unresolved V gene accounts for under half, and the cause of the remainder is not known. In this sample the table shows almost 200,000 clones, about 82% of which occur a single time. Jointly, the top ten make up 0.9% to 0.95% of the sample. The sequenced material came from peripheral blood. Receptors originate from a man between 60 and 70 years old with COVID-19, enrolled during active disease.

This chain uses TRBV3-1 (or the pseudogene TRBV3-2) with TRBJ1-3; no definite D call. The ends were cut back, 1 base at V and 1 base at J, with 5 bases in the middle. The CDR3 consists of 14 residues. Germline V gene sequence: CDR1 LGHDT, CDR2 YNNKEL (reference sequence). CDR3 loop: CASSQVESGNTIYF. In nucleotides, the CDR3 is TGTGCCAGCAGCCAAGTAGAGTCTGGAAACACCATATATTTT.

This chain connects TRBV28 to TRBJ1-2; TRBD1 agrees at 12 bases. V dropped 9 bases and J dropped 3; count of bases not matched to a gene: 11. CDR1 is MDHEN and CDR2 is SYDVKM in the germline V gene. The CDR3 has 16 amino acids. The CDR3 reads CASRRDRGRLDYGYTF. The CDR3 nucleotides are TGTGCCAGTCGCCGGGACAGGGGGCGATTGGACTATGGCTACACCTTC.

The chain combines TRBV27 with TRBJ1-2; D might be TRBD1 (6 bases). Germline V CDR1 and CDR2: MNHEY, SMNVEV (reference sequence). V lost 3 bases and J lost 5, with 7 bases in between. CDR3 size: 12 residues. CDR3 amino acids: CASSLRGYGYTF. The CDR3 DNA reads TGTGCCAGCAGTTTGAGGGGGTATGGCTACACCTTC.

The chain uses TRBV5-1 and TRBJ1-1; 9 nucleotides align to TRBD1. Germline CDR1 and CDR2: SGHRS and YFSETQ. The CDR3 extends over 13 amino acids. V trimming: 4 bases; J trimming: 5 bases; junction bases outside the gene matches: 3. Written as DNA, the CDR3 is TGCGCCAGCAGCGTACAGGGGGCTACTGAAGCTTTCTTT. The encoded protein is CASSVQGATEAFF. Variable domain in full (rest from reference TRBV5-1 and TRBJ1-1): KAGVTQTPRYLIKTRGQQVTLSCSPISGHRSVSWYQQTPGQGLQFLFEYFSETQRNKGNFPGRFSGRQFSNSRSEMNVSTLELGDSALYLCASSVQGATEAFFGQGTRLTVV.

The gene calls are TRBV27 and TRBJ1-5; 9 positions agree with TRBD1. Germline trimming cut 1 base from V and 5 bases from J; bases unmatched to any gene: 6. Per the germline V gene, CDR1 is MNHEY and CDR2 is SMNVEV (reference sequence). CDR3 length equals 16 residues. The DNA for the CDR3 is TGTGCCAGCAGTTTATGGGGACAGGGTGGGGATCAGCCCCAGCATTTT. Protein sequence: CASSLWGQGGDQPQHF.

The rearrangement uses TRBV19 and TRBJ2-5; 12 bases are a match to TRBD2. V dropped 7 bases and J dropped 0; count of bases not matched to a gene: 3. There are 15 residues in the CDR3. CDR1 and CDR2 (germline): LNHDA, SQIVND (reference sequence). The CDR3 coding sequence is TGTGCCAGTACGACTAGCGGGAGATACCAAGAGACCCAGTACTTC. Protein sequence: CASTTSGRYQETQYF.

The chain uses TRBV10-1 and TRBJ2-5; 9 positions agree with TRBD1. The junction had 4 bases not matched to a gene; V was cut back by 3 bases and J by 5 bases. This CDR3 contains 14 residues. Germline loops: CDR1 WNHNN, CDR2 SYGVQD (reference sequence). CDR3 DNA: TGCGCCAGCAGTGAAGGGACAGGGATGGAGACCCAGTACTTC. This sequence encodes CASSEGTGMETQYF.

The chain links TRBV28 to TRBJ2-7; TRBD1 matches at 9 bases. V shed 6 bases, J shed 3 bases, and the junction held 6 bases outside the gene matches. The V gene's germline CDR1 is MDHEN and CDR2 SYDVKM. CDR3 length: 14 residues. CDR3 protein: CASRGTGMVYEQYF. The CDR3 DNA sequence: TGTGCCAGCAGGGGGACAGGGATGGTCTACGAGCAGTACTTC.

The rearrangement joins TRBV14 to TRBJ1-1; D unclear. Germline CDR1 reads SGHDN; CDR2 reads FVKESK. CDR3 length equals 14 residues. The V end lost 0 bases, the J end lost 1 base, and 6 bases lay between the germline ends. The CDR3 here is CASSQEFGNTEAFF. In DNA, the CDR3 is TGTGCCAGCAGCCAAGAGTTCGGGAACACTGAAGCTTTCTTT.

This clone has more than one count but fewer than ten. The CDR3 nucleotides are TGTGCCAGCAGCCCCACTCCCAGGGGCTCCTACGAGCAGTACTTC. Protein sequence: CASSPTPRGSYEQYF. This chain connects TRBV9 to TRBJ2-7, with D perhaps matching TRBD1 (6 bases). V lost 4 bases, J lost 0 bases, and 14 bases lay in between. This CDR3 is built from 15 residues. CDR1 and CDR2 (germline): SGDLS, YYNGEE.

CDR3 amino acids: CASRLGAQPQHF. DNA of the CDR3: TGTGCCAGCAGGCTAGGGGCACAGCCCCAGCATTTT. The chain links TRBV12-3 or TRBV12-4 to TRBJ1-5, with a possible D match to TRBD1 (5 bases). Trimming shortened V by 6 bases and J by 7 bases, and 10 bases separated the two germline ends. This CDR3 is built from 12 residues.

The chain couples TRBV5-6 to TRBJ2-7; weak D call: TRBD2 (5 bases). The CDR3 runs 13 residues. Trimming shortened V by 0 bases and J by 3 bases, and 7 bases separated the two germline ends. Germline-derived CDR1 and CDR2 are SGHDT and YYEEEE. CDR3 in amino acids: CASSLDRGYEQYF. In DNA form, the CDR3 reads TGTGCCAGCAGCTTGGACCGGGGCTACGAGCAGTACTTC.